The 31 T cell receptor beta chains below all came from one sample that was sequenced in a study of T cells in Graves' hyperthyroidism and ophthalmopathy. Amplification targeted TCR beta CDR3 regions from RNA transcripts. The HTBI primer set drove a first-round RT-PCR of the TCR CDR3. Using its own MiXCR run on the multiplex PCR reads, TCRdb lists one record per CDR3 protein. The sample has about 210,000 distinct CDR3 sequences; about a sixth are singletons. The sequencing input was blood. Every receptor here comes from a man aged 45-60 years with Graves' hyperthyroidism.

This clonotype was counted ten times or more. CDR3 loop: CASSLWRGGTINNEQFF. CDR3 sequence (DNA): TGTGCCAGCAGTTTATGGAGGGGTGGGACCATCAACAATGAGCAGTTCTTC. The rearrangement uses TRBV28 and TRBJ2-1, with D perhaps given as TRBD1 or TRBD2 (5 bases each). V lost 0 bases and J lost 5, with 17 bases in between. The CDR3 length is 17 residues. Germline V CDR1 and CDR2: MDHEN, SYDVKM.

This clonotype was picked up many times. The chain's CDR3 is CAISETRGETQYF. CDR3 nucleotide sequence: TGTGCCATCAGTGAAACAAGGGGAGAGACCCAGTACTTC. V is TRBV10-3 and J is TRBJ2-5; a weak D match, TRBD1 (5 bases). The V end was cut by 3 bases, the J end by 4 bases, with 9 bases between. The CDR3 is 13 residues long. Looked up from germline, CDR1 is ENHRY and CDR2 is SYGVKD.

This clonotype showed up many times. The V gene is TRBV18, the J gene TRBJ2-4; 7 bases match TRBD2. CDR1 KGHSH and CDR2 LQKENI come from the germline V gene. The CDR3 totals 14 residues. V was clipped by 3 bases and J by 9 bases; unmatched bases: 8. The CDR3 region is CASSPTSDNPIQYF. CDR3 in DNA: TGTGCCAGCTCACCCACTAGCGACAACCCCATTCAGTACTTC.

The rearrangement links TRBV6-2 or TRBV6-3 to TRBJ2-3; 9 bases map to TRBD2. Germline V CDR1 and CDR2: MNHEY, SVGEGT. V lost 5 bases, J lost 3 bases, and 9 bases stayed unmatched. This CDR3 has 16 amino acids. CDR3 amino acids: CASSRVAGALTDTQYF. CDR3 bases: TGTGCCAGCAGTCGGGTAGCGGGAGCCCTGACAGATACGCAGTATTTT.

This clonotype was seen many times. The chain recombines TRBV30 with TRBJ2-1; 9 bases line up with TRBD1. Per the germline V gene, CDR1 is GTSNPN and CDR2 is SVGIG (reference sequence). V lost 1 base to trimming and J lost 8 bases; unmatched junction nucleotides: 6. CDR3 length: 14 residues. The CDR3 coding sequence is TGTGCCTGGAGTGGGGGACAGGGTGGAGATGAGCAGTTCTTC. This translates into CAWSGGQGGDEQFF.

The CDR3 here is CASSPKGAGVDNEQFF. The CDR3 bases are TGTGCCAGCAGCCCCAAGGGTGCGGGGGTCGACAATGAGCAGTTCTTC. The chain carries TRBV9 and TRBJ2-1, with 7 bases aligning to TRBD2. Per the germline V gene, CDR1 is SGDLS and CDR2 is YYNGEE. After removal of 4 bases from V and 5 bases from J, the junction contained 12 bases not matched to a gene. The CDR3 runs 16 residues.

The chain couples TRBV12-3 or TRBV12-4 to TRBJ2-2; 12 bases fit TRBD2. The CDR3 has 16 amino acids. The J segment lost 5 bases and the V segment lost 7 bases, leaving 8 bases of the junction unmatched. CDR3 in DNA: TGTGCCAGCAAACCGGGACTAGCGGGTCGTACCGGGGAGCTGTTTTTT. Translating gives CASKPGLAGRTGELFF.

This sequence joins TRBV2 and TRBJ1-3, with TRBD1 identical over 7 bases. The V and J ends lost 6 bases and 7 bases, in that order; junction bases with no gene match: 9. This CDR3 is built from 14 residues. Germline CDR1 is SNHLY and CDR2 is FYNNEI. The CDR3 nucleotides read TGTGCCAGCAGAAGTGACAGGGATCGGAACACCATATATTTT. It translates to CASRSDRDRNTIYF. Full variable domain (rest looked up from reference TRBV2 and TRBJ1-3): EPEVTQTPSHQVTQMGQEVILRCVPISNHLYFYWYRQILGQKVEFLVSFYNNEISEKSEIFDDQFSVERPDGSNFTLKIRSTKLEDSAMYFCASRSDRDRNTIYFGEGSWLTVV.

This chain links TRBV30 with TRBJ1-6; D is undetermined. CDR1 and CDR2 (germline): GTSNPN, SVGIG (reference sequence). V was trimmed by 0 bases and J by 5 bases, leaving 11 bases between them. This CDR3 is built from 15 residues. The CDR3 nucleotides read TGTGCCTGGAGTGTTGCAGCAGTACATAATTCACCCCTCCACTTT. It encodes CAWSVAAVHNSPLHF. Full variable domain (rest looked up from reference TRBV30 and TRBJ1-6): SQTIHQWPATLVQPVGSPLSLECTVEGTSNPNLYWYRQAAGRGLQLLFYSVGIGQISSEVPQNLSASRPQDRQFILSSKKLLLSDSGFYLCAWSVAAVHNSPLHFGNGTRLTVT.

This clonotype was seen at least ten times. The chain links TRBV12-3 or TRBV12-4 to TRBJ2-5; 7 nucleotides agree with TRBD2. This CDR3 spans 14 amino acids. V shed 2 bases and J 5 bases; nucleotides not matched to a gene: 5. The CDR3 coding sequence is TGTGCCAGCAGTTTAACGGGGGGTAGTGAGACCCAGTACTTC. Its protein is CASSLTGGSETQYF.

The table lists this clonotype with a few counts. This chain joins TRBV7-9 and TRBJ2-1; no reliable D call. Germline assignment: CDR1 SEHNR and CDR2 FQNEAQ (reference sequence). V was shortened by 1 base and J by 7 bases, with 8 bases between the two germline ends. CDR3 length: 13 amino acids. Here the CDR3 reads CASSLGIKNEQFF. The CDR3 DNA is TGTGCCAGCAGCTTAGGAATAAAGAATGAGCAGTTCTTC. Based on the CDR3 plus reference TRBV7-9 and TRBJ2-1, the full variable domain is DTGVSQNPRHKITKRGQNVTFRCDPISEHNRLYWYRQTLGQGPEFLTYFQNEAQLEKSRLLSDRFSAERPKGSFSTLEIQRTEQGDSAMYLCASSLGIKNEQFFGPGTRLTVL.

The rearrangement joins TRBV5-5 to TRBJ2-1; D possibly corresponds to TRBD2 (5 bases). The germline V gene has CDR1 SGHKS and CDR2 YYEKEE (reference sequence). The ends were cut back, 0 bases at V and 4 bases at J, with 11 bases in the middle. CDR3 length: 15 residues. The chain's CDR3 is CASSLGGMGYNEQFF. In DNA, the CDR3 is TGTGCCAGCAGCTTGGGAGGGATGGGGTACAATGAGCAGTTCTTC.

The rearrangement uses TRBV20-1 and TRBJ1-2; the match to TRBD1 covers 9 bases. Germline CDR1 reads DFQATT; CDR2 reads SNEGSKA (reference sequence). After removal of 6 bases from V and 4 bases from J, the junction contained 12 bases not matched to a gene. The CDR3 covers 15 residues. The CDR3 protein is CSAGTGGALAYGYTF. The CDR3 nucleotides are TGCAGTGCCGGAACAGGGGGCGCATTGGCCTATGGCTACACCTTC.

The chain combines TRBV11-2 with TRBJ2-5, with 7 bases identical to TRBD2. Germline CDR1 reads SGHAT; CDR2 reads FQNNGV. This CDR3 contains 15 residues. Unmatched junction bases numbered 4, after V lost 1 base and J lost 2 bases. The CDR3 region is CASSLGGGVQETQYF. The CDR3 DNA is TGTGCCAGCAGCTTAGGGGGGGGGGTACAAGAGACCCAGTACTTC.

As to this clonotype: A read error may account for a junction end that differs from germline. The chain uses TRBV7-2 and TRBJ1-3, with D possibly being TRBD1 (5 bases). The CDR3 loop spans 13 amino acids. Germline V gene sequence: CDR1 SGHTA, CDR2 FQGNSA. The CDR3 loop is CASSLGGGTTIYF. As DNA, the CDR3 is TGTGCCAGCAGCTTAGGGGGGGGAACCACCATATATTTT.

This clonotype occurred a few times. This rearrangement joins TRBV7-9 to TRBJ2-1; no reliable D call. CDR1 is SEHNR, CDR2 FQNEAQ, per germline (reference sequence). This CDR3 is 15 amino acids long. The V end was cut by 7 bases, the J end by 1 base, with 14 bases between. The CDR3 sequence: CASNSVSPSYNEQFF. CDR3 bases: TGTGCCAGCAACTCCGTATCTCCTTCCTACAATGAGCAGTTCTTC.

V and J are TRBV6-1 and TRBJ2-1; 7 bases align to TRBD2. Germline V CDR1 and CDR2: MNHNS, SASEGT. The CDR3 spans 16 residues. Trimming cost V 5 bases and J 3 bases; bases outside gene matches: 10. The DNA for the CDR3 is TGTGCCAGCAGTTCCCAGGCAGCGGGAAACTACAATGAGCAGTTCTTC. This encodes CASSSQAAGNYNEQFF.

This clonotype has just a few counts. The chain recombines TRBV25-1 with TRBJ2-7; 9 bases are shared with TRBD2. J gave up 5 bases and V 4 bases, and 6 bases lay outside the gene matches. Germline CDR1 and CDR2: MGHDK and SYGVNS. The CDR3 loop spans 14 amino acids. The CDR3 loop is CASSASGTLHEQYF. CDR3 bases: TGTGCCAGCAGTGCTAGCGGGACTCTGCACGAGCAGTACTTC.

The CDR3 DNA sequence: TGTGCCAGCAGTCCCGGGCAGACGAGGGGTCAGCCCCAGCATTTT. It encodes CASSPGQTRGQPQHF. The gene calls are TRBV12-3 or TRBV12-4 and TRBJ1-5; D possibly corresponds to TRBD1 (5 bases). Trimming left V 5 bases short and J 6 bases short, with 17 bases between. This CDR3 spans 15 amino acids.

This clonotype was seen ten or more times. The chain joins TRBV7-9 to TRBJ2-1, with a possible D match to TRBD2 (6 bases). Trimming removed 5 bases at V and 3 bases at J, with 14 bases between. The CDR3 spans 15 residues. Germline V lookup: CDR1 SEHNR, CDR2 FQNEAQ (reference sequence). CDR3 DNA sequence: TGTGCCAGCAGCCTCGGGACTCTTTACTACAATGAGCAGTTCTTC. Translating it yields CASSLGTLYYNEQFF.

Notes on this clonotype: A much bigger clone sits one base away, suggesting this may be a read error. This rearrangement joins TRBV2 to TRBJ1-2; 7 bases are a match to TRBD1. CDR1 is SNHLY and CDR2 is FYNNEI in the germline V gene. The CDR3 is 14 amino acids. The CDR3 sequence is CAGSLETGMSGYTF. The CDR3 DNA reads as TGTGCCGGCAGTCTAGAGACAGGGATGAGTGGCTACACCTTC. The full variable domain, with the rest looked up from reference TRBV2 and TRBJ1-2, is EPEVTQTPSHQVTQMGQEVILRCVPISNHLYFYWYRQILGQKVEFLVSFYNNEISEKSEIFDDQFSVERPDGSNFTLKIRSTKLEDSAMYFCAGSLETGMSGYTFGSGTRLTVV.

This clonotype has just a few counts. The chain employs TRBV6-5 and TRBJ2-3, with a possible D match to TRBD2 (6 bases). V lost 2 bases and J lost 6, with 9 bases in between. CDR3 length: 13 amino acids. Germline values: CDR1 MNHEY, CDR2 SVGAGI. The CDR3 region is CASSYTGVDTQYF. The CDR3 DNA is TGTGCCAGCAGTTACACGGGAGTTGATACGCAGTATTTT.

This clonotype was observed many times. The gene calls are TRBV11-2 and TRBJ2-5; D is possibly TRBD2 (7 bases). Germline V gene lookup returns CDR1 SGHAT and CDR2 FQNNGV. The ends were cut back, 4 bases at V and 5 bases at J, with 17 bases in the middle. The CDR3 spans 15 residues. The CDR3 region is CASSSFRGAGETQYF. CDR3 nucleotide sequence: TGTGCCAGCAGCTCCTTCCGGGGGGCAGGGGAGACCCAGTACTTC.

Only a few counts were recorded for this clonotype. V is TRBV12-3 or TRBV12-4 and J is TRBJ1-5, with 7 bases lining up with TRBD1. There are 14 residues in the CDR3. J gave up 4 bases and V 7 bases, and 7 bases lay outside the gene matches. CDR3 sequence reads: CASKLTGSNQPQHF. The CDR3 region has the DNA TGTGCCAGCAAACTGACAGGGTCTAATCAGCCCCAGCATTTT.

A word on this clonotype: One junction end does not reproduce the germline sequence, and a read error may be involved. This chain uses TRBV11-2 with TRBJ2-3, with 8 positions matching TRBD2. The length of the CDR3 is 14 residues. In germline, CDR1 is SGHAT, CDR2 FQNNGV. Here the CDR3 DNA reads TGCGCCAGCAGCCGGGGCGGGAGGACAGATGCGCAGTATTTT. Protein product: CASSRGGRTDAQYF.

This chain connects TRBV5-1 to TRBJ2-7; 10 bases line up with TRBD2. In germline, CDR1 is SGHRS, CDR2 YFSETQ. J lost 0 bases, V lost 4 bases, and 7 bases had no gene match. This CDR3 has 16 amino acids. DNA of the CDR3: TGCGCCAGCAGCGCCGGGACTAGCGTTGCCTCCTACGAGCAGTACTTC. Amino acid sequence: CASSAGTSVASYEQYF.

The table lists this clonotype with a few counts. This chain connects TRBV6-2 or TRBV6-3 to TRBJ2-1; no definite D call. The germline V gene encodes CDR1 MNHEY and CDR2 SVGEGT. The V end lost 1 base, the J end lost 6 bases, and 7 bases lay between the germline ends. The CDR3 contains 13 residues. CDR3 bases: TGTGCCAGCAGTTACTGGCCCCGCAATGAGCAGTTCTTC. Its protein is CASSYWPRNEQFF.

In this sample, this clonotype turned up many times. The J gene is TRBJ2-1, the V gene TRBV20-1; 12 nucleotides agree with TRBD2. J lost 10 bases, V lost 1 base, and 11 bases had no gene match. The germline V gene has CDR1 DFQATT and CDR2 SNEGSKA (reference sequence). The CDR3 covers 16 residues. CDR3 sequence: CSARGGLTSGSREQFF. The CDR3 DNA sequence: TGCAGTGCTAGAGGGGGCCTGACTAGCGGGAGTAGAGAGCAGTTCTTC.

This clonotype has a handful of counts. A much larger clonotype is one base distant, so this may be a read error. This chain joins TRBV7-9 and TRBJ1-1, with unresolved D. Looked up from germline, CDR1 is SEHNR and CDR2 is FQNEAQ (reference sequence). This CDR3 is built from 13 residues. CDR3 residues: CASNLQLNTEAFF. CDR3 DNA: TGTGCCAGCAACTTACAGCTGAACACTGAAGCTTTCTTT.

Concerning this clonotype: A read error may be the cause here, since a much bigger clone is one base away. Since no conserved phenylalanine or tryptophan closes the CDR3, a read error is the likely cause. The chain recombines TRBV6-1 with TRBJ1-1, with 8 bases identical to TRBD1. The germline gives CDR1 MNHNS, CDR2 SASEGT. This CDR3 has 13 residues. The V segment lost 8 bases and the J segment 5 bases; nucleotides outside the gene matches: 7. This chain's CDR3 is CASSDRARTEAFL. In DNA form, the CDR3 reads TGTGCCAGCTCGGACAGGGCGAGGACTGAAGCTTTCCTT.

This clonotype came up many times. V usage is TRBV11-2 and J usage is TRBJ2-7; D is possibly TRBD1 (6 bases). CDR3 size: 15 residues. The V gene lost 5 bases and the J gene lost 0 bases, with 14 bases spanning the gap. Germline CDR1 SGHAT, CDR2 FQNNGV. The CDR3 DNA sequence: TGTGCCAGCAGCCTCGGGACAAGCCGCTCCTACGAGCAGTACTTC. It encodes CASSLGTSRSYEQYF.